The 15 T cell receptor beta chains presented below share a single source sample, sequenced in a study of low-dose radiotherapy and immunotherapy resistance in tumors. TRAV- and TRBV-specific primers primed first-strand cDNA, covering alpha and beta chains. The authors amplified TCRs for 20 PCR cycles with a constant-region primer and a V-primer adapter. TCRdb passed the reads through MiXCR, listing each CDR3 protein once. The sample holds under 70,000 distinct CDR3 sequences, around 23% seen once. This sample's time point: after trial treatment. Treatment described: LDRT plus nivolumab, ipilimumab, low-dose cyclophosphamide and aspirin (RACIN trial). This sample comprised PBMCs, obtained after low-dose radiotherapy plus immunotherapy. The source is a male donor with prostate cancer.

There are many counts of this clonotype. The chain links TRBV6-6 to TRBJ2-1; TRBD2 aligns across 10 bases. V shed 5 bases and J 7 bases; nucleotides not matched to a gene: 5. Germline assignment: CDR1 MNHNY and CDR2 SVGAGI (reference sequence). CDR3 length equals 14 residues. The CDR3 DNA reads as TGTGCCAGCAGTCAAAGCGGGAGGGATAATGAGCAGTTCTTC. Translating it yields CASSQSGRDNEQFF.

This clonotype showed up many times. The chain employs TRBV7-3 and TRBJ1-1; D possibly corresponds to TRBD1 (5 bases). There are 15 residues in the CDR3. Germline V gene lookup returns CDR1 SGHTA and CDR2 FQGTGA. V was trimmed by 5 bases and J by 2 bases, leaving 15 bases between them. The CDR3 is CASSPQGGGNTEAFF. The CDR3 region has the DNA TGTGCCAGCAGCCCCCAAGGCGGGGGAAACACTGAAGCTTTCTTT.

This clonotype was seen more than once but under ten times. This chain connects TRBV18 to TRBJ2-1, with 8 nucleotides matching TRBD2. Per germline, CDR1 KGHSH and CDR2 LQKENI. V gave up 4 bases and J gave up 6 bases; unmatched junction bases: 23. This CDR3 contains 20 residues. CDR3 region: CASSLSPPGGGLVRTNEQFF. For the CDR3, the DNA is TGTGCCAGCTCACTTTCTCCCCCCGGGGGGGGATTGGTTCGAACCAATGAGCAGTTCTTC.

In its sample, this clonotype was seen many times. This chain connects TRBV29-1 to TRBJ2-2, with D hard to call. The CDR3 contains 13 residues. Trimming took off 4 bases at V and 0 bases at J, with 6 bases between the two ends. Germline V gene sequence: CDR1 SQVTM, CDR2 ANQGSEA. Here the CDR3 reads CSVVPSNTGELFF. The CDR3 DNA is TGCAGCGTTGTACCCTCGAACACCGGGGAGCTGTTTTTT.

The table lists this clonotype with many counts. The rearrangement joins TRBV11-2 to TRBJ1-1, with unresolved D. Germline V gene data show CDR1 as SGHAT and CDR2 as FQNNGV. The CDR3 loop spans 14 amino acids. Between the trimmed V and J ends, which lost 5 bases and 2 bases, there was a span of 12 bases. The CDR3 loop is CASSPWTGNTEAFF. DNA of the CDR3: TGTGCCAGCAGCCCTTGGACTGGAAACACTGAAGCTTTCTTT.

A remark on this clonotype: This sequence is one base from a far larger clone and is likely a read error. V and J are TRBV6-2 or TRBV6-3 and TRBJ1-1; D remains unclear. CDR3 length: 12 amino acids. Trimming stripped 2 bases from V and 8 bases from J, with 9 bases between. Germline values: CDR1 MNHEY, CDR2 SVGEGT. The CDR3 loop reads CASSYPTGEAFF. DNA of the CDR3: TGTGCCAGCAGTTACCCGACGGGAGAAGCTTTCTTT.

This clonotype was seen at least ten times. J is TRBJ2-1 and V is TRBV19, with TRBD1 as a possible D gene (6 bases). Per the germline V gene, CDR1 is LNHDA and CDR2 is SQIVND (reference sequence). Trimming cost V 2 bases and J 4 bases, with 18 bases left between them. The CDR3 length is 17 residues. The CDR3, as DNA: TGTGCCAGTAGTATATCCAGGGGCGCGTCGTTTTACAATGAGCAGTTCTTC. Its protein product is CASSISRGASFYNEQFF.

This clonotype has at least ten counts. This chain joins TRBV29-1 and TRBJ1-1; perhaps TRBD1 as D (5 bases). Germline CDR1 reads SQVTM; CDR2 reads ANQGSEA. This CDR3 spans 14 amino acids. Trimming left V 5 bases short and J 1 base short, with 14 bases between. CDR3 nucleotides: TGCAGCGTTCATGTGACAGCCACGAACACTGAAGCTTTCTTT. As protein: CSVHVTATNTEAFF. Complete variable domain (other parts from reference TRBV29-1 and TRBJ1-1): SAVISQKPSRDICQRGTSLTIQCQVDSQVTMMFWYRQQPGQSLTLIATANQGSEATYESGFVIDKFPISRPNLTFSTLTVSNMSPEDSSIYLCSVHVTATNTEAFFGQGTRLTVV.

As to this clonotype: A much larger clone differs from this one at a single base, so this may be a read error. This CDR3 reads CASSLAGARTNEQFF. CDR3 in DNA: TGTGCCAGCAGCTTGGCGGGGGCGAGGACAAATGAGCAGTTCTTC. This sequence joins TRBV5-8 and TRBJ2-1; D may correspond to TRBD1 or TRBD2 (6 bases each). The CDR3 is 15 amino acids. The V gene's germline CDR1 is SGHTS and CDR2 YDEGEE. V gave up 0 bases and J gave up 7 bases, with 14 bases separating them. The full variable domain, in which reference TRBV5-8 and TRBJ2-1 provide the parts outside the CDR3, is EAGVTQSPTHLIKTRGQQATLRCSPISGHTSVYWYQQALGLGLQFLLWYDEGEERNRGNFPPRFSGRQFPNYSSELNVNALELEDSALYLCASSLAGARTNEQFFGPGTRLTVL.

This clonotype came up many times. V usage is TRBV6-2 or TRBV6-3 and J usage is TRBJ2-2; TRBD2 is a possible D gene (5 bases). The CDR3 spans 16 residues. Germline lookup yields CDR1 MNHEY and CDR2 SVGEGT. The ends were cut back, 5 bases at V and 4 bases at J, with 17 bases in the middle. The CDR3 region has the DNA TGTGCCAGCAGTAAAGGTCGTGGGAGTGGCACCGGGGAGCTGTTTTTT. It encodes CASSKGRGSGTGELFF.

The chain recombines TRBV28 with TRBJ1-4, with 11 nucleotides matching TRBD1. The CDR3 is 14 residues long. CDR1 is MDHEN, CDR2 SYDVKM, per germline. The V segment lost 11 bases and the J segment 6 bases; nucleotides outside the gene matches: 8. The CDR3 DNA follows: TGTGCCGTGGCGGGGGACAGGGGGGATGAAAAACTGTTTTTT. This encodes CAVAGDRGDEKLFF.

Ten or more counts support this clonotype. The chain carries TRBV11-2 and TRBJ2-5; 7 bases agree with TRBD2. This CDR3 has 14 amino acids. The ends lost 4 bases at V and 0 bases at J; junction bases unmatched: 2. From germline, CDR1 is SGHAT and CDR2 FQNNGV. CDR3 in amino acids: CASSSTSYQETQYF. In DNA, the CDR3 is TGTGCCAGCAGCTCGACTAGCTACCAAGAGACCCAGTACTTC.

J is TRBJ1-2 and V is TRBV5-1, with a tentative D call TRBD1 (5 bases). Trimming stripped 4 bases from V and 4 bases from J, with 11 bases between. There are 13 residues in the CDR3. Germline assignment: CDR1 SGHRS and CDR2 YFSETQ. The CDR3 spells CASSRDDAYGYTF. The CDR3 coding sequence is TGCGCCAGCAGCCGGGACGACGCCTATGGCTACACCTTC.

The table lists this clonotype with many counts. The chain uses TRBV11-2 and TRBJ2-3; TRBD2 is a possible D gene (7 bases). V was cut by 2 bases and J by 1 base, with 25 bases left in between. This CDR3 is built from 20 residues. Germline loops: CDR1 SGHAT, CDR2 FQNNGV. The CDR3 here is CASSLKSVGRGSTGTDTQYF. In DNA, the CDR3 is TGTGCCAGCAGCTTAAAGTCCGTTGGGAGGGGGAGTACCGGCACAGATACGCAGTATTTT.

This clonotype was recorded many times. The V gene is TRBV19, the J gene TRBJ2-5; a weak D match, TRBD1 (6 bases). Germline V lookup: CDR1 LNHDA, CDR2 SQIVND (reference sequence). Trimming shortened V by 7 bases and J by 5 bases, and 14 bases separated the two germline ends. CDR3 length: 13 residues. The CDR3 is CASTRGRSETQYF. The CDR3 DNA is TGTGCCAGTACCAGGGGTAGATCGGAGACCCAGTACTTC.